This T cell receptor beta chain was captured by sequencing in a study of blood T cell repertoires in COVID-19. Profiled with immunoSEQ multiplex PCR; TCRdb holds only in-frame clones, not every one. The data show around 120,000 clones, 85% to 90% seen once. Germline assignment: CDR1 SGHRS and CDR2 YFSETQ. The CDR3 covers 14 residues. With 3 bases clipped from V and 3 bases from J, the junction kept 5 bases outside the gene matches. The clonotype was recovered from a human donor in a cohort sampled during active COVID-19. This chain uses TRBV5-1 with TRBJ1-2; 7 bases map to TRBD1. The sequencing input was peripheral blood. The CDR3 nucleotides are TGCGCCAGCAGCTCCCCGGGACAGCACTATGGCTACACCTTC. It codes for CASSSPGQHYGYTF.